Listed here is a single T cell receptor beta chain. Its target is unknown. RNA amounts of roughly 0.5 to 1 ug underwent reverse transcription with random hexamers. TCRdb re-analysed the immunoSEQ multiplex PCR reads in MiXCR, keeping a single row per CDR3 protein. This table has around 100,000 distinct CDR3 sequences, roughly 96% appearing once. The source of the sample is a study of CD8 T cells in Susac syndrome. Turning to the study itself: There were 5 or 6 sequenced Susac syndrome patients with active disease and about 8 in remission. Overall study findings and caveats: Susac syndrome CD8+ repertoires were clonally expanded, most strongly in CD8+ TEMRA cells. There were approximately 15 Susac-specific public clones in total CD8+ repertoires and a few in CD8+ TEMRA repertoires.

Germline loops: CDR1 SGHNT, CDR2 YYREEE (reference sequence). V shed 2 bases and J shed 8 bases, with 23 bases lying between them. CDR3 length: 18 amino acids. All included Susac syndrome patients satisfied recently defined diagnostic criteria for definite or probable disease. The material sequenced was CD8+ T cells from PBMCs. The rearrangement uses TRBV5-4 and TRBJ1-6, with D maybe TRBD1 (6 bases). The receptor comes from a human donor with Susac syndrome. The CDR3 reads CASSFDHWTALPYSPLHF. In nucleotides, the CDR3 is TGTGCCAGCAGCTTTGACCACTGGACAGCGTTACCTTATTCACCCCTCCACTTT.